This is a list of T cell receptor beta chains from one sample in a study of cytomegalovirus exposure and HLA in healthy donors. Repertoires were generated with immunoSEQ multiplex PCR, while TCRdb's copy carries only in-frame clones and drops some. The sample lists around 130,000 clones; around 83% were seen once. Sequenced: PBMCs. The receptors were sampled from a girl aged 2 to 9 in good health and CMV-seronegative. CDR3s include the opening cysteine and the closing phenylalanine or tryptophan. The D gene is left open where the match is weak. Clone size is shown for a subset of rows, as once, few, many or a class of expanded clone.

D	V	size	J	CDR3	DNA
NA	TRBV29-1	NA	TRBJ2-2	CSVEEGSGELFF	TGCAGCGTTGAGGAGGGTTCCGGGGAGCTGTTTTTT
TRBD2	TRBV19	NA	TRBJ2-7	CASSPAGDYEQYF	TGTGCCAGTAGCCCAGCGGGAGATTACGAGCAGTACTTC
NA	TRBV29-1	NA	TRBJ1-1	CSVEDRGSGTEAFF	TGCAGCGTTGAAGACAGGGGAAGTGGAACTGAAGCTTTCTTT
TRBD2	TRBV7-2	NA	TRBJ2-2	CASSFLAGSFTGELFF	TGTGCCAGCAGCTTTCTAGCGGGGAGTTTCACCGGGGAGCTGTTTTTT
TRBD2	TRBV4-3	NA	TRBJ2-5	CASSQGLAGGQETQYF	TGCGCCAGCAGCCAAGGACTAGCGGGGGGCCAAGAGACCCAGTACTTC
TRBD1	TRBV30	NA	TRBJ2-7	CAWSGNLGQGKVYEQYF	TGTGCCTGGAGCGGTAATCTAGGACAGGGAAAGGTCTACGAGCAGTACTTC
TRBD1	TRBV2	NA	TRBJ1-4	CASSLDRAAEKLFF	TGTGCCAGCAGCTTGGACAGGGCGGCTGAAAAACTGTTTTTT
NA	TRBV4-1	few	TRBJ1-1	CASSHQRAGYTEAFF	TGCGCCAGCAGCCATCAGCGTGCAGGGTATACTGAAGCTTTCTTT
TRBD1	TRBV5-1	NA	TRBJ2-5	CASSLQGGETQYF	TGCGCCAGCAGCTTGCAAGGGGGCGAGACCCAGTACTTC
TRBD2	TRBV29-1	NA	TRBJ2-2	CSVTSGRTNTGELFF	TGCAGCGTGACTAGCGGGAGGACGAACACCGGGGAGCTGTTTTTT
TRBD1	TRBV11-2	NA	TRBJ2-1	CASSSKSRDRGNEQFF	TGTGCCAGCAGCTCAAAGTCCCGGGACAGGGGGAATGAGCAGTTCTTC
NA	TRBV7-2	NA	TRBJ1-4	CASSPSPSNEKLFF	TGTGCCAGCAGCCCAAGCCCTTCTAATGAAAAACTGTTTTTT
NA	TRBV5-1	NA	TRBJ2-7	CASSLDLGRSYEQYF	TGCGCCAGCAGCTTGGATCTGGGGCGAAGCTACGAGCAGTACTTC
NA	TRBV7-2	NA	TRBJ1-6	CASSFYRVKNSPLHF	TGTGCCAGCAGCTTTTACAGGGTAAAGAATTCACCCCTCCACTTT
NA	TRBV7-6	NA	TRBJ1-1	CASSLARNTEAFF	TGTGCCAGCAGCCTGGCAAGGAACACTGAAGCTTTCTTT
NA	TRBV10-2	NA	TRBJ1-3	CASSESRTSGNTIYF	TGCGCCAGCAGTGAATCCAGGACTTCTGGAAACACCATATATTTT
NA	TRBV4-3	NA	TRBJ1-2	CASSQEPSGDYGYTF	TGCGCCAGCAGCCAAGAACCGTCGGGGGACTATGGCTACACCTTC
TRBD2	TRBV7-2	NA	TRBJ2-3	CASSSGGAPDTQYF	TGTGCCAGCAGCTCCGGGGGGGCCCCAGATACGCAGTATTTT
NA	TRBV7-2	NA	TRBJ2-1	CASSLTSTLPYNEQFF	TGTGCCAGCAGCTTAACTAGTACCCTCCCCTACAATGAGCAGTTCTTC
TRBD2	TRBV7-9	NA	TRBJ2-7	CAGIKFESGGASDYEQYF	TGTGCCGGCATCAAATTCGAAAGCGGGGGGGCTTCGGATTACGAGCAGTACTTC
NA	TRBV7-7	NA	TRBJ1-3	CASSQNFRDTIYF	TGTGCCAGCAGCCAAAACTTCCGGGACACCATATATTTT
NA	TRBV11-2	NA	TRBJ2-7	CASSLGGQEFFEQYF	TGTGCCAGCAGCTTAGGGGGGCAGGAATTCTTCGAGCAGTACTTC
NA	TRBV4-1	few	TRBJ2-7	CASSQVSGSYEQYF	TGCGCCAGCAGCCAAGTGTCAGGCTCCTACGAGCAGTACTTC
NA	TRBV30	NA	TRBJ2-7	CAWSVRGYEQYF	TGTGCCTGGAGTGTACGGGGGTACGAGCAGTACTTC
NA	TRBV28	NA	TRBJ1-3	CASSQPQSGNTIYF	TGTGCCAGCAGCCAGCCACAGTCTGGAAACACCATATATTTT
NA	TRBV9	NA	TRBJ2-7	CASSVAGYEQYF	TGTGCCAGCAGCGTAGCAGGCTACGAGCAGTACTTC
TRBD1	TRBV7-2	NA	TRBJ1-2	CASSLQGGYGYTF	TGTGCCAGCAGCTTACAGGGGGGCTATGGCTACACCTTC
NA	TRBV5-1	few	TRBJ2-7	CASSLAPRETGYEQYF	TGCGCCAGCAGCTTGGCACCAAGGGAGACGGGCTACGAGCAGTACTTC